These 20 T cell receptor beta chains were sequenced from one sample in a study of shared clonotypes between healthy human individuals. Generated by immunoSEQ multiplex PCR, the TCRdb table keeps only in-frame clones and is missing some. The table has over a million clones, roughly 74% seen once. The sample comprised memory CD4+ T cells from PBMCs. Subset denoted: CD45RA-negative fraction. These receptor sequences come from a man younger than 35 in good health. Some clones in this sample may be carry-over from other donors' samples.

The chain carries TRBV27 and TRBJ2-2; 14 positions match TRBD2. With 0 bases clipped from V and 8 bases from J, the junction kept 5 bases outside the gene matches. The length of the CDR3 is 17 residues. CDR1 is MNHEY and CDR2 is SMNVEV in the germline V gene (reference sequence). The CDR3 region has the DNA TGTGCCAGCAGTTTATCGGGACTAGCGGGAGTTGCAGGGGAGCTGTTTTTT. It specifies CASSLSGLAGVAGELFF.

The chain combines TRBV18 with TRBJ2-1; D not certain. Germline V gives CDR1 KGHSH, CDR2 LQKENI. Trimming stripped 4 bases from V and 5 bases from J, with 12 bases between. The CDR3 runs to 14 residues. The CDR3 region has the DNA TGTGCCAGCTCACAACTCTCGGATGACAATGAGCAGTTCTTC. It translates to CASSQLSDDNEQFF.

Comment on this clone: An end of the junction does not agree with germline; a read error may underlie this. The V gene is TRBV7-2, the J gene TRBJ2-5; 7 positions agree with TRBD2. This CDR3 spans 14 amino acids. Germline CDR1 SGHTA, CDR2 FQGNSA. CDR3 coding DNA: TGTGCCAGCAGCTTAGACTGGTCGGGCGGGAGCTGTCACTTC. Translation gives CASSLDWSGGSCHF.

The rearrangement uses TRBV6-1 and TRBJ2-7; unclear D gene. The germline V gene encodes CDR1 MNHNS and CDR2 SASEGT. Deletions cut 8 bases from V and 0 bases from J, with 17 bases between. This CDR3 comprises 15 residues. CDR3 in DNA: TGTGCCAGCGAATTCAGCTTCCTGAGCTCCTACGAGCAGTACTTC. This codes for CASEFSFLSSYEQYF.

The chain couples TRBV28 to TRBJ2-7; 8 positions match TRBD2. This CDR3 is built from 16 residues. Germline V lookup: CDR1 MDHEN, CDR2 SYDVKM. Trimming took 4 bases from V and 0 from J; bases not matched to a gene: 8. The DNA of the CDR3 is TGTGCCAGCAGTTCGCCCGGGACTAGTCACTCCTACGAGCAGTACTTC. Amino acid sequence: CASSSPGTSHSYEQYF.

The chain employs TRBV4-1 and TRBJ2-1; D is possibly TRBD2 (5 bases). Germline CDR1 is MGHRA and CDR2 is YSYEKL. This CDR3 has 16 amino acids. V was pared by 4 bases and J by 0 bases, with 13 bases between. Written as DNA, the CDR3 is TGCGCCAGCAGCCCAAATAGCGCGAACTCCTACAATGAGCAGTTCTTC. Translated: CASSPNSANSYNEQFF.

The rearrangement joins TRBV28 to TRBJ2-3, with D tentatively TRBD2 (5 bases). The CDR3 spans 16 residues. V lost 1 base to trimming and J lost 10 bases, with 21 bases between them. Germline-derived CDR1 and CDR2 are MDHEN and SYDVKM. As DNA, the CDR3 is TGTGCCAGCAGTTTATCTCCCCATCGGACTTTCGGACCGCAGTATTTT. It specifies CASSLSPHRTFGPQYF.

This clone was observed a handful of times. This same CDR3 is encoded by further DNA sequences in the sample. The V and J genes are TRBV5-4 and TRBJ2-2; D unresolved. Germline V gene lookup returns CDR1 SGHNT and CDR2 YYREEE (reference sequence). The CDR3 spans 13 residues. Trimming left V 4 bases short and J 3 bases short, with 7 bases between. The CDR3 region has the DNA TGTGCCAGCAGCCCCCGAGACACCGGGGAGCTGTTTTTT. Translation gives CASSPRDTGELFF.

As concerns this clone: One base away lies a much larger clone, so this may be a sequencing read error. Here the CDR3 omits its conserved ending phenylalanine or tryptophan, so a read error is the likely source. The chain has TRBV6-5 and TRBJ1-1; tentatively, D is TRBD1 (5 bases). The CDR3 length is 15 residues. Trimming removed 0 bases at V and 4 bases at J, with 12 bases between. Per germline, CDR1 MNHEY and CDR2 SVGAGI. CDR3 residues: CASSYSSREGTEAFL. The CDR3 DNA sequence: TGTGCCAGCAGTTACTCTTCCAGGGAGGGCACTGAAGCTTTCCTT.

CDR3 in DNA: TGCGCCAGCAGCTTGCGACAGCTCACAGATACGCAGTATTTT. Translating gives CASSLRQLTDTQYF. V and J are TRBV5-1 and TRBJ2-3, with D tentatively TRBD1 (5 bases). The CDR3 is 14 residues long. The V gene lost 1 base and the J gene lost 2 bases, with 8 bases spanning the gap. CDR1 is SGHRS, CDR2 YFSETQ, per germline.

This clone was seen just once. The gene calls are TRBV6-5 and TRBJ1-1, with 7 bases identical to TRBD1. The CDR3 has 14 amino acids. The germline gives CDR1 MNHEY, CDR2 SVGAGI. V lost 6 bases to trimming and J lost 4 bases; unmatched junction nucleotides: 8. The CDR3 bases are TGTGCCAGCAGCCAACAGGGGACGGCCACTGAAGCTTTCTTT. This encodes CASSQQGTATEAFF.

The chain uses TRBV15 and TRBJ2-7; D possibly matches TRBD1 or TRBD2 (5 bases each). From germline, CDR1 is LNHNV and CDR2 YYDKDF (reference sequence). The V gene lost 0 bases and the J gene lost 1 base, with 10 bases spanning the gap. The CDR3 totals 15 residues. The CDR3 DNA sequence: TGTGCCACCAGCAGAGAAAGGGACGGGTCCTACGAGCAGTACTTC. Translated: CATSRERDGSYEQYF.

This clone occurred a few times. The V gene is TRBV29-1, the J gene TRBJ1-1, with D perhaps TRBD1 (6 bases). This CDR3 has 13 amino acids. Trimming pared 3 bases from V and 7 bases from J, leaving 15 bases between. Germline V CDR1 and CDR2: SQVTM, ANQGSEA. CDR3 in amino acids: CSVDGGGHGEAFF. Here the CDR3 DNA reads TGCAGCGTTGATGGAGGGGGGCATGGTGAAGCTTTCTTT.

The V call is TRBV6-6, the J call TRBJ2-2; TRBD1 matches at 11 bases. V lost 6 bases to trimming and J lost 1 base; unmatched junction nucleotides: 4. The CDR3 is 16 amino acids. Germline lookup yields CDR1 MNHNY and CDR2 SVGAGI (reference sequence). CDR3 DNA sequence: TGTGCCAGCAGGGACAGGGGGCGTTTGAACACCGGGGAGCTGTTTTTT. Protein: CASRDRGRLNTGELFF.

V usage is TRBV23-1 and J usage is TRBJ2-5; the D gene is possibly TRBD2 (5 bases). TRBV23-1 is assigned to the ORF class and has an uncertain function. The CDR3 covers 17 residues. Trimming took 0 bases from V and 4 from J, leaving 18 bases between them. CDR3 amino acids: CASSQSRCGLSGETQYF. CDR3 DNA sequence: TGCGCCAGCAGTCAATCACGCTGCGGGCTATCGGGAGAGACCCAGTACTTC.

This clone appeared a few times. The chain carries TRBV14 and TRBJ1-2, with D hard to call. Trimming cost V 1 base and J 4 bases, with 16 bases left between them. The CDR3 runs 16 residues. Germline CDR1 reads SGHDN; CDR2 reads FVKESK. In DNA form, the CDR3 reads TGTGCCAGCAGCCAAGGTGCGGCATCGTCGCTCTATGGCTACACCTTC. As protein: CASSQGAASSLYGYTF. Using reference TRBV14 and TRBJ1-2 for the parts outside the CDR3, the full variable domain is EAGVTQFPSHSVIEKGQTVTLRCDPISGHDNLYWYRRVMGKEIKFLLHFVKESKQDESGMPNNRFLAERTGGTYSTLKVQPAELEDSGVYFCASSQGAASSLYGYTFGSGTRLTVV.

V gene TRBV28 combines with J gene TRBJ1-5; D unclear. Trimming removed 3 bases from V and 11 bases from J, with 14 bases in between. The germline V gene has CDR1 MDHEN and CDR2 SYDVKM. The CDR3 covers 13 residues. CDR3 in amino acids: CASSLGQNEAQHF. In nucleotides, the CDR3 is TGTGCCAGCAGTTTGGGCCAGAATGAAGCCCAGCATTTT. The full variable domain, rest sourced from reference TRBV28 and TRBJ1-5, is DVKVTQSSRYLVKRTGEKVFLECVQDMDHENMFWYRQDPGLGLRLIYFSYDVKMKEKGDIPEGYSVSREKKERFSLILESASTNQTSMYLCASSLGQNEAQHFGDGTRLSIL.

The chain recombines TRBV7-9 with TRBJ2-2; D gene uncertain. V was trimmed by 7 bases and J by 0 bases, leaving 12 bases between them. Per germline, CDR1 SEHNR and CDR2 FQNEAQ (reference sequence). This CDR3 has 15 residues. The DNA of the CDR3 is TGTGCCAGCACGGGCAGACCTACGAACACCGGGGAGCTGTTTTTT. As protein: CASTGRPTNTGELFF.

The CDR3 sequence is CASSRVYQETQYF. The DNA of the CDR3 is TGTGCCAGCAGTAGGGTGTACCAAGAGACCCAGTACTTC. The J gene is TRBJ2-5, the V gene TRBV6-5; D is unresolved. Between the trimmed V and J ends, which lost 5 bases and 0 bases, there was a span of 7 bases. Germline CDR1 is MNHEY and CDR2 is SVGAGI. The CDR3 spans 13 residues.

This clone has only one observation. The chain uses TRBV12-5 and TRBJ2-1; D remains ambiguous. The CDR3 contains 19 residues. CDR1 LGHNT and CDR2 FRNRAP come from the germline V gene. Trimming took off 7 bases at V and 4 bases at J, with 29 bases between the two ends. Here the CDR3 reads CASASQFGSRIMTYNEQFF. CDR3 nucleotide sequence: TGTGCTAGTGCCTCCCAGTTTGGTAGCCGGATAATGACTTACAATGAGCAGTTCTTC.